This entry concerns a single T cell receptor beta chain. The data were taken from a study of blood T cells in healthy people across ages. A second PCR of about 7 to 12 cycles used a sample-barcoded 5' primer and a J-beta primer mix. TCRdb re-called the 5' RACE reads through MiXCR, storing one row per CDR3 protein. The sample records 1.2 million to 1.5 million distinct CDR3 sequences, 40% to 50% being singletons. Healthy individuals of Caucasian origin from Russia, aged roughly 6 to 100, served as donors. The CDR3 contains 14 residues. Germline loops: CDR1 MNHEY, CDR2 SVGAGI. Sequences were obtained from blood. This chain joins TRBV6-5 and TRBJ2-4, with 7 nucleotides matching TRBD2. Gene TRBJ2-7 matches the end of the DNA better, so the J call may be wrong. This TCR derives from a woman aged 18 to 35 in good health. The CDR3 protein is CASSYGEGSYEQYF. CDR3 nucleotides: TGTGCCAGCAGTTACGGGGAGGGCTCCTACGAGCAGTACTTC.